This T cell receptor beta chain was identified in a study of T cells expressing NK-cell markers. Study-level background: Sorted T-cell subsets CD3+CD56+NKG2C+, CD3+CD56+NKG2C- and CD3+CD56-NKG2C+ were TCR beta-sequenced. Whole-study findings and limits: The study found dominant NKG2C+ clonotypes at roughly 1.0-7.5% of CD8+ T cells in six donors. Whether the expanded NKG2C+ T cell clones recognized HCMV remained unclear.

CDR3 length: 14 amino acids. The authors generated TCR beta cDNA through 5'RACE template switching with UMIs. TCRdb reprocessed the 5' RACE reads and keeps a single row for each CDR3 protein, giving no DNA. The sample totals 200,000 to 300,000 distinct CDR3 sequences; its top ten clones hold under 0.5%. Of note for this clonotype: Its specificity is unknown.

This sequence was found in a man aged 18 to 30 in good health. The chain couples TRBV12-3 or TRBV12-4 to TRBJ1-2; TCRdb designates TRBD1, a call that cannot be tested without DNA. Sequenced: blood T cells: a sorted CD56 or NKG2C T cell subset, CD4+ or CD8+ T cells, or bulk PBMC T cells (not recorded which). The CDR3 loop reads CASSLGQVAHGYTF.